This passage covers 13 T cell receptor beta chains from one sample sequenced in a study of T cell responses to AZD1222 COVID-19 vaccine. The method was immunoSEQ multiplex PCR; TCRdb's version includes in-frame clones alone and lacks a portion of them. The sample includes roughly 140,000 clones, about 81% seen only once; the top ten take roughly 4.3%. The input for sequencing was peripheral blood, taken on day 0 of MenACWY control vaccination. These receptors originate from an adult in good health.

The CDR3 region is CASSYYPSWDTEAFF. The CDR3 DNA sequence: TGTGCCAGCAGTTACTACCCGAGTTGGGACACTGAAGCTTTCTTT. The rearrangement joins TRBV6-5 to TRBJ1-1; D is unresolved. This CDR3 is built from 15 residues. V was trimmed by 1 base and J by 3 bases, leaving 12 bases between them. Germline V CDR1 and CDR2: MNHEY, SVGAGI.

The J gene is TRBJ1-5, the V gene TRBV28; D may be TRBD1 (5 bases). There are 14 residues in the CDR3. Trimming took off 10 bases at V and 7 bases at J, with 20 bases between the two ends. Germline V CDR1 and CDR2: MDHEN, SYDVKM. The CDR3 bases are TGTGCCACCTTATACCCGGGGGGGAAGCAGCCCCAGCATTTT. Encoded protein: CATLYPGGKQPQHF.

The V and J genes are TRBV7-3 and TRBJ1-6; 7 bases map to TRBD1. CDR1 and CDR2 from the germline V gene are SGHTA and FQGTGA. This CDR3 region has 15 residues. V was clipped by 2 bases and J by 6 bases; unmatched bases: 4. The CDR3 coding sequence is TGTGCCAGCAGCTTAGGGGGACAGCCTAATTCACCCCTCCACTTT. Protein: CASSLGGQPNSPLHF.

CDR3 sequence: CASRQGNVYGYTF. CDR3 DNA sequence: TGTGCCAGCAGACAGGGGAACGTTTACGGCTACACCTTC. V is TRBV6-5 and J is TRBJ1-2; 7 bases align to TRBD1. Trimming took 6 bases from V and 8 from J; bases not matched to a gene: 9. Germline V gives CDR1 MNHEY, CDR2 SVGAGI. CDR3 size: 13 residues.

Written as DNA, the CDR3 is TGCGCCAGCAGCCGGAGGGGACTAGCGTTCGGTGAGCAGTTCTTC. It encodes CASSRRGLAFGEQFF. V usage is TRBV5-1 and J usage is TRBJ2-1; 10 bases agree with TRBD2. The CDR3 is 15 residues long. Germline CDR1 reads SGHRS; CDR2 reads YFSETQ. V shed 4 bases and J 9 bases; nucleotides not matched to a gene: 10.

The chain combines TRBV24-1 with TRBJ2-2; no definite D call. The CDR3 sequence is 15 residues long. Germline lookup yields CDR1 KGHDR and CDR2 SFDVKD. Trimming shortened V by 4 bases and J by 8 bases, and 16 bases separated the two germline ends. The CDR3 nucleotides read TGTGCCACCAGTGAGGGCGCCACCCCTCGGGGGGAGCTGTTTTTT. This sequence encodes CATSEGATPRGELFF.

The gene calls are TRBV11-2 and TRBJ2-2, with D possibly called TRBD1 or TRBD2 (6 bases each). Germline V CDR1 and CDR2: SGHAT, FQNNGV. This CDR3 spans 14 amino acids. Trimming pared 5 bases from V and 8 bases from J, leaving 15 bases between. The CDR3: CASSDRRAGGELFF. CDR3 nucleotide sequence: TGTGCCAGCAGCGACAGGAGGGCCGGGGGGGAGCTGTTTTTT.

This chain links TRBV11-3 with TRBJ1-5; no reliable D call. V was shortened by 1 base and J by 3 bases, with 19 bases between the two germline ends. In germline, CDR1 is SGHNT, CDR2 YENEEA. The length of the CDR3 is 18 residues. CDR3: CASSLVAQAADNNQPQHF. The CDR3 nucleotides read TGTGCCAGCAGCTTAGTAGCCCAGGCGGCAGACAACAATCAGCCCCAGCATTTT.

V and J are TRBV27 and TRBJ1-5, with D hard to call. The CDR3 extends over 14 amino acids. V lost 3 bases and J 1 base, leaving 7 bases between the germline ends. Germline CDR1 MNHEY, CDR2 SMNVEV (reference sequence). The CDR3 protein is CASSLSGSNQPQHF. CDR3 nucleotide sequence: TGTGCCAGCAGTTTGTCGGGAAGCAATCAGCCCCAGCATTTT.

The chain has TRBV7-8 and TRBJ2-1, with 9 positions matching TRBD2. Germline loops: CDR1 SGHVS, CDR2 FQNEAQ. CDR3 length: 16 amino acids. V dropped 9 bases and J dropped 6; count of bases not matched to a gene: 15. The CDR3 loop is CASTTAAGGPLNEQFF. The CDR3 DNA reads as TGTGCCAGTACCACTGCGGCGGGGGGGCCCCTCAATGAGCAGTTCTTC.

Comments on this clone: The same CDR3 also results from other DNA sequences found in this sample. The chain joins TRBV3-1 (or the pseudogene TRBV3-2) to TRBJ1-5; tentative D call: TRBD1 (5 bases). Trimming stripped 3 bases from V and 2 bases from J, with 5 bases between. Per germline, CDR1 LGHDT and CDR2 YNNKEL (reference sequence). This CDR3 has 13 residues. This CDR3 reads CASSQGRNQPQHF. CDR3 nucleotides: TGTGCCAGCAGCCAGGGACGCAATCAGCCCCAGCATTTT.

The chain links TRBV19 to TRBJ2-7; TRBD1 matches 10 bases. The CDR3 is 14 amino acids. After removal of 5 bases from V and 3 bases from J, the junction contained 4 bases not matched to a gene. Per the germline V gene, CDR1 is LNHDA and CDR2 is SQIVND (reference sequence). CDR3 in amino acids: CASSLRDRGYEQYF. In DNA form, the CDR3 reads TGTGCCAGTAGTCTCCGGGACAGGGGCTACGAGCAGTACTTC.

The chain links TRBV19 to TRBJ1-1; 7 nucleotides align to TRBD1. The CDR3 is made up of 16 amino acids. Germline V gene lookup returns CDR1 LNHDA and CDR2 SQIVND (reference sequence). After removal of 5 bases from V and 9 bases from J, the junction contained 18 bases not matched to a gene. In DNA, the CDR3 is TGTGCCAGTAGTCCATTGGCCAACTCCCGACAGGGTAAAGCTTTCTTT. It translates to CASSPLANSRQGKAFF.